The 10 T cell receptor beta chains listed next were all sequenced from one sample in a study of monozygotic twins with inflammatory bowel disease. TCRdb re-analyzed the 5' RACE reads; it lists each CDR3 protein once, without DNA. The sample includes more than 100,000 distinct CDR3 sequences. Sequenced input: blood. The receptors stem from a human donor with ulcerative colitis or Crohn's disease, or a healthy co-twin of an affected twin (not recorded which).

The CDR3 sequence is CASSRGQGGTDTQYF. V and J are TRBV6-1 and TRBJ2-3; TCRdb selects TRBD1, and the lack of DNA leaves this call unchecked. Germline V gene data show CDR1 as MNHNS and CDR2 as SASEGT. The CDR3 extends over 15 amino acids.

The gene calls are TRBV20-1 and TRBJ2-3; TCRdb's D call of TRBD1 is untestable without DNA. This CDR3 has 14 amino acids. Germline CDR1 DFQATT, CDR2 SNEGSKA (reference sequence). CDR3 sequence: CSAHKGTSGDTQYF.

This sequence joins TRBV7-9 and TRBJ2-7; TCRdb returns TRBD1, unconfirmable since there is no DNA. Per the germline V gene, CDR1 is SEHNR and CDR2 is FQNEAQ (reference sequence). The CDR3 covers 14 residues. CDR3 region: CASNKDRDSYEQYF. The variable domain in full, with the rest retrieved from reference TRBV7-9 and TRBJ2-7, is DTGVSQNPRHKITKRGQNVTFRCDPISEHNRLYWYRQTLGQGPEFLTYFQNEAQLEKSRLLSDRFSAERPKGSFSTLEIQRTEQGDSAMYLCASNKDRDSYEQYFGPGTRLTVT.

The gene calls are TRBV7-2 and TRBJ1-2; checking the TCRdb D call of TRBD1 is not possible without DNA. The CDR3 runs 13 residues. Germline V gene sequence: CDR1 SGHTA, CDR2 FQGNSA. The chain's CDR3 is CASSPTGGFGYTF.

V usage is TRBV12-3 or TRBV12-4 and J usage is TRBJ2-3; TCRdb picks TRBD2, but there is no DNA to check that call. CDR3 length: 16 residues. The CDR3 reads CASSFGRAGLTDTQYF.

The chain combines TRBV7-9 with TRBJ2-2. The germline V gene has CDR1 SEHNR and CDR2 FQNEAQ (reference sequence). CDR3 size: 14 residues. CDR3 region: CASSLDLNTGELFF.

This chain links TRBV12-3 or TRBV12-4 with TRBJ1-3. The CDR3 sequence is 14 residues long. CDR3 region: CASSSTFSGNTIYF.

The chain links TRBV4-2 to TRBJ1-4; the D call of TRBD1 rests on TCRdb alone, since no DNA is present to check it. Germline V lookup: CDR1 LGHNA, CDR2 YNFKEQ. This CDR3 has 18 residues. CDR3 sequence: CASSHPQGALATNEKLFF.

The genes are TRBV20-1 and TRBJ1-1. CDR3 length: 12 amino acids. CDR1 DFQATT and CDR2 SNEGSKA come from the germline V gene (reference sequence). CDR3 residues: CSATPENTEAFF.

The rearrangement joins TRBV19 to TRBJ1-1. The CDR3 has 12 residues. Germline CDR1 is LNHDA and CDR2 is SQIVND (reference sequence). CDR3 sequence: CASSIRNTEAFF.